This record concerns one TCR beta chain sequence. Its cognate antigen is unknown. V lost 4 bases and J 1 base, leaving 11 bases between the germline ends. The CDR3 extends over 15 amino acids. Looked up from germline, CDR1 is SGHNT and CDR2 is YYREEE (reference sequence). These data originate in a study of T cell responses to AZD1222 COVID-19 vaccine. Whole-study results and caveats: In a largely white British group with more females than males, clonal diversity was possibly underestimated.

Profiling relied on immunoSEQ multiplex PCR, and the TCRdb table lists in-frame clones only, not all of them. The table lists tens of thousands of clones, 65% to 85% of them singletons. This rearrangement joins TRBV5-4 to TRBJ2-2; no reliable D call. The TCR originated in an adult who received the AZD1222 COVID-19 vaccine. Here the sequenced sample was peripheral blood, taken 28 days after the second AZD1222 dose. The CDR3 region has the DNA TGTGCCAGCAGCCCCGGACGAAGGAACACCGGGGAGCTGTTTTTT. Its protein is CASSPGRRNTGELFF. Variable domain in full (rest from reference TRBV5-4 and TRBJ2-2): ETGVTQSPTHLIKTRGQQVTLRCSSQSGHNTVSWYQQALGQGPQFIFQYYREEENGRGNFPPRFSGLQFPNYSSELNVNALELDDSALYLCASSPGRRNTGELFFGEGSRLTVL.